The subject of this entry is one TCR beta chain. Its matching antigen is unknown. This sample stems from a study of vaccination and CD4 T cells after COVID-19. Across the study: Blood was drawn a median roughly 68 days post second dose, range 14 to 241. In culture, cells were exposed to overlapping spike peptides from SARS-CoV-2, HCoV-NL63, HCoV-OC43 and HCoV-229E.

Treatment here: approximately 10-day PBMC culture with coronavirus spike peptide pools or control peptides (ViraFEST assay). In the ViraFEST assay, peptide-pool expansion preceded TCR sequencing of expanded clonotypes. Each well received around 1.8 million PBMCs, cultured with roughly 9.9 IU/ml IL-2 and about 11 ug/ml peptide pools. Researchers used the Oncomine TCR Beta short-read assay to sequence DNA from cultured CD4+ T cells. TCRdb processed the PCR reads anew with MiXCR; each CDR3 protein has one entry. The table includes approximately 21,000 distinct CDR3 sequences, approximately 50% detected once. CDR3 size: 17 residues. J was trimmed by 6 bases and V by 0 bases; bases with no gene match: 12. Per germline, CDR1 KGHSH and CDR2 LQKENI.

The rearrangement joins TRBV18 to TRBJ2-7, with 9 nucleotides matching TRBD1. The source is a human donor who had recovered from COVID-19. The sequenced sample was CD4+ T cells from blood, cultured in vitro. DNA of the CDR3: TGTGCCAGCTCACCACCCACGGGACAGGGAGAAGTTGGCGAGCAGTACTTC. Translated: CASSPPTGQGEVGEQYF. The variable domain in full, with the rest retrieved from reference TRBV18 and TRBJ2-7, is NAGVMQNPRHLVRRRGQEARLRCSPMKGHSHVYWYRQLPEEGLKFMVYLQKENIIDESGMPKERFSAEFPKEGPSILRIQQVVRGDSAAYFCASSPPTGQGEVGEQYFGPGTRLTVT.